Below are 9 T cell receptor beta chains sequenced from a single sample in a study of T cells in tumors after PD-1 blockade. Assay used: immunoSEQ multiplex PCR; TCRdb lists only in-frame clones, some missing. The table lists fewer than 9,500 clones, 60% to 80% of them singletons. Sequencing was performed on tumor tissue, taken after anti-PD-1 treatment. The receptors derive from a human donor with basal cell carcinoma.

CDR3 nucleotide sequence: TGCAGTGCTAGTTCGGCAGGGGAAGATACGCAGTATTTT. Translation gives CSASSAGEDTQYF. The chain combines TRBV20-1 with TRBJ2-3, with a weak D call TRBD1 (6 bases). The CDR3 consists of 13 residues. CDR1 and CDR2 from the germline V gene are DFQATT and SNEGSKA (reference sequence). V lost 3 bases, J lost 5 bases, and 12 bases lay in between.

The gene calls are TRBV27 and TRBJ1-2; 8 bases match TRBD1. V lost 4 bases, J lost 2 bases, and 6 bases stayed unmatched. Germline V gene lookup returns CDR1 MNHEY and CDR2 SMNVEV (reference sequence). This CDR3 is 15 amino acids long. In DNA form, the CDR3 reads TGTGCCAGCAGTTCTCTGGGACAGGAAAACTATGGCTACACCTTC. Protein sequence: CASSSLGQENYGYTF.

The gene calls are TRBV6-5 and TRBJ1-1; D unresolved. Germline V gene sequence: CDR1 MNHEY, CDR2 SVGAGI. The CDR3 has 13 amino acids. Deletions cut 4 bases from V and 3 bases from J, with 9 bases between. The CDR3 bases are TGTGCCAGCAGTTCGTTGAGGGACACTGAAGCTTTCTTT. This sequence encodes CASSSLRDTEAFF.

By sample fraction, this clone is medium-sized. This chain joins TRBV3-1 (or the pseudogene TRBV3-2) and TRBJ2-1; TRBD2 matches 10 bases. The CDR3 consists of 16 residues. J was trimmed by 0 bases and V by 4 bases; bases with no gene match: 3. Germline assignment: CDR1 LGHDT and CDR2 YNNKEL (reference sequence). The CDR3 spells CASSRSSGSSYNEQFF. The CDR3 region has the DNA TGTGCCAGCAGCCGCTCTAGCGGGAGCTCCTACAATGAGCAGTTCTTC.

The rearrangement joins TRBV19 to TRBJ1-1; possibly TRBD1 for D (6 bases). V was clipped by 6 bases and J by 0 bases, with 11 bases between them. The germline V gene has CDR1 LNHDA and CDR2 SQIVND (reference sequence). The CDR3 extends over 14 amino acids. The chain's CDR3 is CASRKDRMNTEAFF. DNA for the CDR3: TGTGCCAGTAGAAAAGACAGGATGAACACTGAAGCTTTCTTT.

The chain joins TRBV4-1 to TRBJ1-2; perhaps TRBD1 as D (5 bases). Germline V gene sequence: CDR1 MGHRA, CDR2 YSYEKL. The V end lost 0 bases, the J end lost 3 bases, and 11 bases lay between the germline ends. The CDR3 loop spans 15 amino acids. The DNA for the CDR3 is TGCGCCAGCAGCCAAGATCCAGGGTTGGACTATGGCTACACCTTC. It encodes CASSQDPGLDYGYTF.

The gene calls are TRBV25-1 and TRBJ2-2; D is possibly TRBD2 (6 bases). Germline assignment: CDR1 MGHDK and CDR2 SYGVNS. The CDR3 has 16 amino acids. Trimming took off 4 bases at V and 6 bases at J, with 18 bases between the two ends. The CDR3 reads CASSATREAGSGELFF. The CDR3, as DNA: TGTGCCAGCAGTGCCACGAGGGAGGCAGGGTCCGGGGAGCTGTTTTTT.

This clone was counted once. CDR3 in DNA: TGCGCCAGCAGCCAAGATTCATATCGGGGACAGGGGAGAAGAGGCAATCAGCCCCAGCATTTT. This gives the protein CASSQDSYRGQGRRGNQPQHF. J is TRBJ1-5 and V is TRBV4-1, with TRBD1 identical over 10 bases. The CDR3 sequence is 21 residues long. The V gene end was trimmed by 0 bases and the J gene end by 2 bases; junction bases not matched to a gene: 16. From germline, CDR1 is MGHRA and CDR2 YSYEKL.

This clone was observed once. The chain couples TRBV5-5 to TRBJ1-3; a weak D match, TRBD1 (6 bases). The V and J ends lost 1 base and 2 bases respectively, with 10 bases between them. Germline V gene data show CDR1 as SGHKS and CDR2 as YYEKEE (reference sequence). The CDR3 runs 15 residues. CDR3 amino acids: CASSLRGQAGNTIYF. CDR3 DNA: TGTGCCAGCAGCTTGCGGGGGCAAGCTGGAAACACCATATATTTT.